These T cell receptor beta chains were read from a single sample in a study of OX40 agonist ivuxolimab in advanced cancers. The method was immunoSEQ multiplex PCR; TCRdb's version includes in-frame clones alone and lacks a portion of them. Of over 25,000 clones listed, more than 60% were seen once; the top ten hold around 32%. The sample consisted of CD4+ or CD8+ T cells sorted from blood, taken in a trial of the OX40 agonist ivuxolimab. These receptor sequences come from an adult with an advanced solid tumor such as melanoma, head and neck, liver or kidney cancer. Each CDR3 is given without its conserved first and last residue. Only part of the rows carry a size: once, few, many, or a class if the clone is expanded.

TRBV4-1,TRBJ2-7,12,.,ASSPGEGRYEQY
TRBV9,TRBJ2-7,13,once,ASSVSGRDSYEQY
TRBV28,TRBJ2-3,13,.,ASSLVAESTDTQY
TRBV7-6,TRBJ2-5,12,.,ASRLGVAAETQY
TRBV28,TRBJ2-7,11,.,ASTPTGSYEQY
TRBV11-2,TRBJ2-7,14,.,ASSLGVLDGDYEQY
TRBV7-2,TRBJ2-7,13,.,ASSLGLAGINEQY
TRBV6-1,TRBJ1-1,13,once,ASSEGEGANPEAF
TRBV6-5,TRBJ2-1,13,.,ASSTSGGSYNEQF
TRBV9,TRBJ2-7,11,.,ASSPGQGYEQY
TRBV10-3,TRBJ2-1,9,.,AISESYEQF
TRBV19,TRBJ2-1,10,few,ASGFNLNEQF
TRBV28,TRBJ2-3,14,.,ASSSKTGGATDTQY
TRBV11-2,TRBJ2-3,15,once,ASSLEGSNAYTDTQY
TRBV19,TRBJ2-5,16,.,ASSIDRWGETRQETQY
TRBV5-6,TRBJ2-3,14,.,ASSFGLAGGTDTQY
TRBV6-5,TRBJ2-7,11,once,ASSYGGNYEQY
TRBV2,TRBJ2-1,12,.,ASSSGDRDNEQF
TRBV15,TRBJ2-5,11,.,ATSRGRAETQY
TRBV4-1,TRBJ1-3,13,.,ASSQGTGFGNTIY
TRBV21-1,TRBJ2-7,11,.,ASQKAGPHEQY
TRBV7-9,TRBJ2-7,12,.,ASSSGQGGLEQY
TRBV7-6,TRBJ1-4,18,once,ASSLNIQGIKIGANEKLF
TRBV10-3,TRBJ1-2,12,.,AISDSPANYGYT
TRBV5-1,TRBJ2-7,11,.,ASSLLQSYEQY
TRBV5-4,TRBJ2-5,13,.,ASSSFGQTQETQY
TRBV28,TRBJ1-6,11,.,ATSWGGVSPLH
TRBV4-1,TRBJ2-2,14,.,ASSPGSLSRTGELF
TRBV7-6,TRBJ2-5,12,once,ASSLAHGGGTQY
TRBV19,TRBJ2-3,14,few,ASSTVAGYGTDTQY
TRBV5-3,TRBJ1-1,14,.,ARSPIFYDMNTEAF
TRBV19,TRBJ1-2,17,.,ASSIRAGWQLARHYGYT
TRBV6-5,TRBJ1-2,14,.,ASSYDGQGGNYGYT
TRBV6-1,TRBJ2-7,11,.,ASSEGIDYEQY
TRBV6-5,TRBJ2-7,11,.,ASSYSQGYEQY
TRBV6-5,TRBJ1-1,11,once,ASGLGGNTEAF
TRBV6-5,TRBJ2-7,10,.,ASSYNRVEQY
TRBV9,TRBJ1-4,16,.,ASSPEGSGTGSNEKLF
TRBV11-3,TRBJ2-5,14,.,ASSPGWREGQETQY
TRBV2,TRBJ2-1,16,.,ASSDKSRGGFVYNEQF
TRBV9,TRBJ2-5,12,.,ASSVVGGEETQY
TRBV6-5,TRBJ2-3,12,.,ASSSSTSTDTQY
TRBV14,TRBJ2-5,14,.,ASSQEHTGRGETQY
TRBV15,TRBJ1-1,13,.,ATSRARGANTEAF
TRBV5-1,TRBJ2-3,13,.,ASSPRDPGTDTQY
TRBV21-1,TRBJ1-1,13,medium-sized,ASSKSLDMFTEAF
TRBV5-1,TRBJ2-1,13,.,ASSLPGGLDNEQF
TRBV19,TRBJ1-1,11,.,ASSIGGVTEAF
TRBV7-2,TRBJ2-2,17,.,ASSLVSGFLAAMTGELF
TRBV4-1,TRBJ2-5,13,.,ASSQEEGQGETQY
TRBV30,TRBJ1-2,11,.,AWSDGIDYGYT
TRBV28,TRBJ2-7,13,few,ASRRTSGRLHEQY
TRBV12-5,TRBJ2-7,16,.,ASGLVLSGLAASYEQY
TRBV23-1,TRBJ2-1,12,few,ASSLPSGGNEQF
TRBV6-1,TRBJ2-5,13,.,ASSDVGRDQETQY
TRBV19,TRBJ2-3,13,.,ASRDPLSPTDTQY
TRBV10-2,TRBJ1-2,14,.,ASSESLSGGNYGYT